The clone carrying this T cell receptor (beta chain) was seen only a few times. What it binds is unknown. These data originate in a study of shared clonotypes between healthy human individuals. Study in general: There were three CD4 naive, three CD4 memory, two CD8 naive and one CD8 memory plates per donor.

Trimming left V 3 bases short and J 3 bases short, with 8 bases between. This CDR3 spans 13 amino acids. In germline, CDR1 is MDHEN, CDR2 SYDVKM. General study findings and limits: Memory subsets generally showed lower estimated richness than naive subsets. Some clonotypes were shared by all four sorted-subset donors, while others were not shared. The non-shared ones had lower generation probabilities than the shared ones.

TCRdb's table, derived via immunoSEQ multiplex PCR, lists solely in-frame clones and lacks some. The sample shows roughly 720,000 clones, roughly 91% of them seen only once. CD8 memory combined CD45RO+ cells with CCR7-negative CD45RA+ TemRA cells. Sequencing used memory CD8+ T cells from PBMCs. Subset reported: CD45RO+ cells pooled with CCR7-negative TemRA cells. This receptor was identified in a man aged 18 to 30 in good health. Some clones in this sample may be carry-over from other donors' samples. The V gene is TRBV28, the J gene TRBJ1-1; D unclear. In DNA, the CDR3 is TGTGCCAGCAGTTTGGTGAGGGACACTGAAGCTTTCTTT. The encoded protein is CASSLVRDTEAFF.